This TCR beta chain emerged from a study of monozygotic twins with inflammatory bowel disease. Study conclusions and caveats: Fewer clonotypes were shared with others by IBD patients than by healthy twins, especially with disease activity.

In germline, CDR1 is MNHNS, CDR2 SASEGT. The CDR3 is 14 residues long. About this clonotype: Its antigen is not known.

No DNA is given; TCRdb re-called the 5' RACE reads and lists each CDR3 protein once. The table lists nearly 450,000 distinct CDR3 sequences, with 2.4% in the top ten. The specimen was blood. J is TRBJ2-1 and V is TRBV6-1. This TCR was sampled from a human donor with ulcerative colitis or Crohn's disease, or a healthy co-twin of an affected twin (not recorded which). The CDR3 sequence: CASSELVARGEQFF.